This entry describes one T cell receptor beta chain. Clones were read by immunoSEQ multiplex PCR, and TCRdb kept only the in-frame ones, dropping some. The data contain some 170,000 clones, about 89% of them seen just once; the ten biggest clones take up about 2.5%. Germline-derived CDR1 and CDR2 are LGHNA and YNFKEQ. The CDR3 has 15 amino acids. Deletions cut 4 bases from V and 0 bases from J, with 10 bases between. This specimen belongs to a study of cytomegalovirus exposure and HLA in healthy donors. The chain couples TRBV4-2 to TRBJ2-1, with a weak D call TRBD2 (6 bases). The sample taken for sequencing was PBMCs. This TCR was recovered from a man between 18 and 35 years old in good health and CMV-seropositive. The CDR3 spells CASSPSDNSYNEQFF. The CDR3 DNA reads TGTGCCAGCAGCCCTAGCGACAACTCCTACAATGAGCAGTTCTTC.